A selection of T cell receptor beta chains follows, all from one sample in a study of shared clonotypes between healthy human individuals. The table came from immunoSEQ multiplex PCR; TCRdb's copy has only in-frame clones and leaves some out. The sample has about 2.4 million clones, approximately 93% seen once; the top ten hold 0.36%. Sequenced input: naive CD4+ T cells from PBMCs. These receptors all come from a man between 18 and 35 years old in good health. Some clones in this sample may be carry-over from other donors' samples. Both conserved end residues are part of each CDR3. Each record gives: clone size, J gene, V gene, D gene, CDR3 DNA, CDR3 protein. D genes are given only for firm matches. Expanded clones get a size class; other rows say once, few or many, or leave the size out.

. TRBJ2-7 TRBV2 . TGTGCCAGCAGTGATGGAACCCCCGAGCAGTACTTC CASSDGTPEQYF
. TRBJ2-2 TRBV7-9 TRBD1 TGTGCCAGCAGCTCGACAGGGGGCGTGAACACCGGGGAGCTGTTTTTT CASSSTGGVNTGELFF
. TRBJ2-1 TRBV5-1 TRBD2 TGCGCCAGCAGCACGGGACTAGCGGGAGGAGGCAATGAGCAGTTCTTC CASSTGLAGGGNEQFF
. TRBJ2-7 TRBV5-1 TRBD2 TGCGCCAGCAGCCAAAGGACTAGCGGGAGCCCCTACGAGCAGTACTTC CASSQRTSGSPYEQYF
. TRBJ2-1 TRBV7-9 . TGTGCCAGCAGCTTGCCGGGACGTTCGAGGTCCTACAATGAGCAGTTCTTC CASSLPGRSRSYNEQFF
once TRBJ2-7 TRBV6-6 . TGTGCCAGCGCCGAGCACGGCGGAACCTACGAGCAGTACTTC CASAEHGGTYEQYF
. TRBJ1-5 TRBV11-2 . TGTGCCAGCAGTTCCCTCTCAGAATTCGGGCCCCAGCATTTT CASSSLSEFGPQHF
. TRBJ1-6 TRBV11-2 . TGTGCCAGCAGCTTAGGATGGATAGATTCACCCCTCCACTTT CASSLGWIDSPLHF
. TRBJ1-1 TRBV6-4 . TGTGCCAGCAGTGACCAACAGAACACTGAAGCTTTCTTT CASSDQQNTEAFF
. TRBJ2-5 TRBV7-9 . TGTGCCAGCAGCTCTACAGGGCCAGGGGAGACCCAGTACTTC CASSSTGPGETQYF
. TRBJ1-3 TRBV5-4 . TGTGCCAGCAGCTTGGGCGGGGCGAACTCTGGAAACACCATATATTTT CASSLGGANSGNTIYF
. TRBJ2-7 TRBV28 TRBD1 TGTGCCAGCGAAAAGGACAGGGCCAACGAGCAGTACTTC CASEKDRANEQYF
. TRBJ2-3 TRBV9 TRBD1 TGTGCCAGCAGCGTAGGACAGGGGAATAGAGATACGCAGTATTTT CASSVGQGNRDTQYF
. TRBJ1-4 TRBV2 TRBD1 TGTGCCAGCAACGGGCAGGGGGGAAAACTGTTTTTT CASNGQGGKLFF
once TRBJ1-5 TRBV19 TRBD1 TGTGCCAGTGCTAACGACAGGGGGGATCAGCCCCAGCATTTT CASANDRGDQPQHF
. TRBJ2-7 TRBV7-2 . TGTGCCAGCAGCAGAGGACGGGAGCAGTACTTC CASSRGREQYF
. TRBJ2-1 TRBV14 TRBD2 TGTGCCAGCAGCCAAGTACGGGAGGAGTGGAATGAGCAGTTCTTC CASSQVREEWNEQFF
. TRBJ2-2 TRBV5-1 . TGCGCCAGCAGCTTAGCCTCCCAGAAAGTCACAGCCGGGGAGCTGTTTTTT CASSLASQKVTAGELFF
. TRBJ1-1 TRBV29-1 . TGCAGCGTTGAAGCGACGGCCGGTGGCACTGAAGCTTTCTTT CSVEATAGGTEAFF
once TRBJ2-3 TRBV4-1 . TGCGCCAGCAGCCAAGGTGCTAGACAGTTCACAGATACGCAGTATTTT CASSQGARQFTDTQYF
. TRBJ2-7 TRBV6-1 . TGTGCCAGCAGTGTGGGATTTGTGCGCGAGCAGTACTTC CASSVGFVREQYF
. TRBJ1-4 TRBV6-6 . TGTGCCAGCAGTTACTCGACCGGCAAGGGGGTTTTT CASSYSTGKGVF
. TRBJ2-7 TRBV5-1 TRBD2 TGCGCCAGCAGCTTGGATTTCCCAACTAGCGGGACCACCTACGAGCAGTACTTC CASSLDFPTSGTTYEQYF
. TRBJ2-7 TRBV7-2 . TGTGCCAGCAGCTTAGAAGCAGGGGTGCCCTACGAGCAGTACTTC CASSLEAGVPYEQYF
. TRBJ1-1 TRBV7-3 . TGTGCCAGCAGCCTCGTCGGGACACCGAACACTGAAGCTTTCTTT CASSLVGTPNTEAFF
few TRBJ1-1 TRBV7-9 TRBD1 TGTGCCAGCAGCCGACGGACAGGGGGCTATGATGAAGCTTTCTTT CASSRRTGGYDEAFF
. TRBJ2-1 TRBV28 TRBD2 TGTGCCAGCAGGCCTAGCGGGGGAGGAGATGAGCAGTTCTTC CASRPSGGGDEQFF
. TRBJ2-1 TRBV7-3 TRBD2 TGTGCCAGCAGCCTGTCCGGGACTAGCGGTCACAATGAGCAGTTCTTC CASSLSGTSGHNEQFF
. TRBJ2-5 TRBV29-1 . TGCAGCGTTGCTGGTCAACTCCGAAAGGAGACCCAGTACTTC CSVAGQLRKETQYF
once TRBJ2-7 TRBV7-3 . TGTGCCAGCAGCTTGGGGGTTTCGGGTCGCGCAGAGCAGTACTTC CASSLGVSGRAEQYF
once TRBJ2-2 TRBV6-6 . TGTGCCAGCAGTAACGTGGTTTTGAACACCGGGGAGCTGTTTTTT CASSNVVLNTGELFF
. TRBJ2-2 TRBV5-1 TRBD2 TGCGCCAGCAGCTTGGACGGCGGGAGGGCCCTCGACACCGGGGAGCTGTTTTTT CASSLDGGRALDTGELFF
. TRBJ2-1 TRBV6-5 . TGTGCCAGCAGTTTGGAACATAAATTCTTC CASSLEHKFF
. TRBJ2-5 TRBV25-1 TRBD2 TGTGCCAGCAGTACTAGCGGTCAAGAGACCCAGTACTTC CASSTSGQETQYF
. TRBJ2-1 TRBV28 . TGTGCCAGCAGGGTTGGGGGAAGCTCCTACAATGAGCAGTTCTTC CASRVGGSSYNEQFF
. TRBJ2-1 TRBV27 . TGTGCCAGCAGTCCCTACAGACAGTGGGACAATGAGCAGTTCTTC CASSPYRQWDNEQFF
. TRBJ2-7 TRBV28 TRBD2 TGTGCCAGCAGCTCAGGTAGCGGGAGAATCCACGAGCAGTACTTC CASSSGSGRIHEQYF
. TRBJ1-2 TRBV20-1 . TGCAGTGCTAGTCGGCGAGGTGGCTACACCTTC CSASRRGGYTF
. TRBJ2-5 TRBV19 . TGTGCCAGTAGTCGGGGCCAAGAGACCCAGTACTTC CASSRGQETQYF
. TRBJ2-1 TRBV28 . TGTGCCAGCAGTTTTGGCAGGAATGAGCAGTTCTTC CASSFGRNEQFF
. TRBJ2-7 TRBV5-1 TRBD2 TGCGCCAGCAGCCCTTCGACTAGCAGCTACGAGCAGTACTTC CASSPSTSSYEQYF
. TRBJ2-7 TRBV5-1 . TGCGCCAGCAGCAAAGGGCTCTCCTACGAGCAGTACTTC CASSKGLSYEQYF
. TRBJ2-2 TRBV30 . TGTGCCTGGAGTGTTATCACCGGGGAGCTGTTTTTT CAWSVITGELFF
. TRBJ2-5 TRBV6-6 TRBD2 TGTGCCAGCAGTTACGGTGGGAGGGCCCAAGAGACCCAGTACTTC CASSYGGRAQETQYF
. TRBJ2-3 TRBV5-1 TRBD2 TGCGCCAGCGAAGTAGCGGGAGGCGCAGATACGCAGTATTTT CASEVAGGADTQYF
. TRBJ1-5 TRBV2 TRBD1 TGTGCCAGCAGACGGGACAGGGTATCGGCTCAGCCCCAGCATTTT CASRRDRVSAQPQHF
once TRBJ1-3 TRBV9 . TGTGCCAGCAGCGTAGACGGGGTAGGAGGAAACACCATATATTTT CASSVDGVGGNTIYF
. TRBJ2-3 TRBV27 TRBD2 TGTGCCAGCAGTCCCCCTGGACTAGCGGGAATGGGGGCGACAGATACGCAGTATTTT CASSPPGLAGMGATDTQYF
. TRBJ2-1 TRBV19 TRBD2 TGTGCCAGTAGTATAGTTGCGGGAGGTTCCTACAATGAGCAGTTCTTC CASSIVAGGSYNEQFF
. TRBJ1-1 TRBV5-1 . TGCGCCAGCAGCCCGGATCAGGTTGGGGGTACCACTGAAGCTTTCTTT CASSPDQVGGTTEAFF
. TRBJ2-3 TRBV9 . TGTGCCAGCAGCGTCTCGGGTACAGATACGCAGTATTTT CASSVSGTDTQYF
. TRBJ2-1 TRBV7-2 TRBD2 TGTGCCAGCAGCAAGACGGGACTAGCGACCAATGAGCAGTTCTTC CASSKTGLATNEQFF
. TRBJ2-7 TRBV9 TRBD1 TGTGCCAGCAGTCGTAGTACAGGGGGCTACGAGCAGTACTTC CASSRSTGGYEQYF
. TRBJ1-2 TRBV4-2 TRBD1 TGTGCCAGCAGCCAGCGACAGGGGAGGAAGGATGGCTACACCTTC CASSQRQGRKDGYTF
once TRBJ2-2 TRBV7-2 . TGTGCCAGCAGACCCGCCACGGCGACCGGGGAGCTGTTTTTT CASRPATATGELFF
. TRBJ2-5 TRBV29-1 TRBD1 TGCAGCGTTGGTGGGACAGGAAAAGAGACCCAGTACTTC CSVGGTGKETQYF
. TRBJ2-5 TRBV9 . TGTGCCAGCAGCGTAGGGACAGCCATGCCGGGGACCCAGTACTTC CASSVGTAMPGTQYF